This T cell receptor (beta chain) stems from a study of OX40 agonist ivuxolimab in advanced cancers. The study in broad terms: Ivuxolimab was an agonistic, fully human IgG2 monoclonal antibody directed against OX40 (CD134), a costimulatory receptor. The purpose of peripheral TCRbeta sequencing was to test whether ivuxolimab changed TCR sequence diversity and led to clonal T-cell expansion. Patients were allowed to have had prior anti-PD-1, anti-PD-L1 or anti-CTLA-4 therapy, and 30% to 50% of the dose-escalation patients had previously received checkpoint inhibitors. The paper reports the monotherapy dose-escalation portion (N = 52 patients) of the phase I ivuxolimab trial. Three dose-escalation patients achieved partial responses, one with hepatocellular carcinoma and two with cutaneous melanoma. Of the roughly 52 patients in dose escalation, around 19 had hepatocellular carcinoma, some 15 had melanoma, 9 had renal cell carcinoma and 9 had head and neck cancer. The dose-escalation cohort was 82.7% male with a mean age of roughly 60 years, ranging from 23 to 79. Intravenous ivuxolimab was administered to patients every 2 weeks at six dose levels: 0.01, 0.1, 0.3, 1.5, 3 and 10 mg/kg.

Genomic DNA was extracted from sorted cells for sequencing of the TCRbeta CDR3 region. The immunoSEQ Assay was used to sequence the TCRbeta CDR3 regions. Here the immuneACCESS table is served through TCRdb, limited to in-frame sequences with V and J called. Missing clones are a known gap in these copies; in checked studies unresolved V genes cover under half, and the rest lacks a known reason. The sample table contains approximately 77,000 clones; only one count was recorded for about 90% of them. In total, the top ten clones hold around 1.7% of the sample. The trial excluded patients who had a history of autoimmune disease or were on systemic immunosuppression. In every dose cohort, peripheral blood was drawn for TCR sequencing at baseline, cycle 4 day 1, and cycle 7 day 1. The samples were drawn from a first-in-human, open-label, multicenter phase I dose-escalation trial of ivuxolimab. Adults with locally advanced or metastatic melanoma, renal cell, hepatocellular, or head and neck squamous cell carcinoma were enrolled in the trial. Before TCR sequencing, CD4+ T cells and CD8+ T cells from peripheral blood were sorted into separate populations.

Turning to this clone: Its antigen is currently not known. Base qualities are not recorded, but no much larger clone differs from it by a single base.

Study-wide conclusions, independent of this receptor: The antigen specificity of the peripheral T cells that underwent clonal expansion was not determined. At doses of 0.1 to 3.0 mg/kg, clonal expansion of both CD4+ and CD8+ blood T cells was observed from baseline to week 6. Low levels of normalized T-cell clonal expansion were also seen in some patients who did not respond. In the 0.1-3.0 mg/kg groups, partial responders were among the patients with the lowest normalized peripheral clonal expansion, particularly in CD8+ T cells. After ivuxolimab, more expanded clones were found on average in CD8+ T cells than in CD4+ T cells.

Sequenced here: CD4+ or CD8+ T cells sorted from blood, sampled in a trial of the OX40 agonist ivuxolimab. The source is an adult with an advanced solid tumor such as melanoma, head and neck, liver or kidney cancer.

The bases are TGTGCCAGCAGTTTTCGGGGGGTTGGGAATCAGCCCCAGCATTTT. This codes for CASSFRGVGNQPQHF. The rearrangement joined TRBV28 to TRBJ1-5; TRBD1 is perhaps the D gene, given 5 matching bases. CDR3 length: 15 amino acids, cysteine to phenylalanine. Of all the DNA, just the CDR3 is kept, 45 bases in frame from base 1. CDR1 and CDR2, per the germline V gene, are MDHEN and SYDVKM. Trimming removed 3 bases from V and 4 bases from J, leaving 13 bases between the germline ends.